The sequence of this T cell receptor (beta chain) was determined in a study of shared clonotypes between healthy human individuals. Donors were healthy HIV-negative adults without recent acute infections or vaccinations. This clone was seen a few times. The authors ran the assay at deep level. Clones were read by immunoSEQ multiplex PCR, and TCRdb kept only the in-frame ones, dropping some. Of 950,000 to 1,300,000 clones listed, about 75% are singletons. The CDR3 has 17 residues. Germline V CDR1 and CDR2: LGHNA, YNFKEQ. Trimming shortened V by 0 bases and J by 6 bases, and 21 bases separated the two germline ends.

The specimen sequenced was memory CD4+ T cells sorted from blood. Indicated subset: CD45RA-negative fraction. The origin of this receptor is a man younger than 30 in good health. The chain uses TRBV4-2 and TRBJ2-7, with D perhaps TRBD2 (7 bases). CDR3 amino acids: CASSQDDPRGAGTEQYF. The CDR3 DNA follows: TGTGCCAGCAGCCAAGATGACCCTCGGGGGGCAGGGACCGAGCAGTACTTC.